This TCR beta chain emerged from a study of blood T cell repertoires in COVID-19. Study context: T cells, B-cell-depleted T cells, or PBMCs supplied cDNA or gDNA.

Libraries were prepared by immunoSEQ multiplex PCR; TCRdb keeps only in-frame clonotypes and omits some of them. Among roughly 500,000 clones listed, 75% to 90% were seen once. This CDR3 comprises 15 residues. The germline V gene has CDR1 LNHDA and CDR2 SQIVND (reference sequence). Trimming stripped 3 bases from V and 2 bases from J, with 13 bases between. The chain carries TRBV19 and TRBJ1-1; TRBD1 might be the D (5 bases). Sequencing was performed on peripheral blood. The sequence was obtained from a man younger than 30 with COVID-19, enrolled during active disease. The CDR3 nucleotides read TGTGCCAGTAGTATGCTACAGGAGAGAAACACTGAAGCTTTCTTT. This encodes CASSMLQERNTEAFF.